This entry concerns a single T cell receptor beta chain. This record belongs to a study of blood T cell repertoires in COVID-19. Overall study: COVID-19 samples collected from the United States, Italy and Spain covered acute and convalescent phases. T cells, B-cell-depleted T cells, or PBMCs supplied cDNA or gDNA.

Original data processing: By means of reference gene primer amplification, nucleated cell counts were estimated. The repertoire was sequenced with immunoSEQ multiplex PCR; TCRdb's copy has only in-frame clones and lacks some. From that table come the V and J calls and clone size; the DNA was used to work out D and trimming. The table includes 440,000 or so clones, over 75% detected once. While infection was still active, Seattle patients were enrolled and then followed longitudinally. Trimming pared 11 bases from V and 3 bases from J, leaving 11 bases between. Germline V lookup: CDR1 SNHLY, CDR2 FYNNEI. The CDR3 contains 11 residues.

V and J are TRBV2 and TRBJ2-7, with D possibly TRBD2 on 6 matching bases. The TCR originated in a woman aged 40 to 49 with COVID-19, enrolled during active disease. The specimen sequenced was peripheral blood. The CDR3 spells CASGVLYEQYF. The CDR3 region has the DNA TGTGCCTCGGGGGTTCTCTACGAGCAGTACTTC.